The 14 T cell receptor beta chains given below trace back to one sample, sequenced in a study of T-cell memory formation after mild COVID-19. MiXCR, applied by TCRdb to the 5' RACE reads, yields one record per CDR3 protein. The table lists about 100,000 distinct CDR3 sequences, over 8.5% of them singletons. The sequencing input was PBMCs or a T cell subset sorted from them (not recorded which). The receptors were sampled from a man in his late teens or twenties who had mild COVID-19 (a few samples of this study predate the infection). Cell type and time point are not known.

In its sample, this clonotype was seen a few times. This chain connects TRBV3-1 to TRBJ1-5; D is uncertain. Germline CDR1 is LGHDT and CDR2 is YNNKEL (reference sequence). The CDR3 spans 14 residues. The V end was cut by 4 bases, the J end by 0 bases, with 7 bases between. The DNA of the CDR3 is TGTGCCAGCAGCCCAACGTATAGCAATCAGCCCCAGCATTTT. The encoded protein is CASSPTYSNQPQHF.

The chain couples TRBV12-3 or TRBV12-4 to TRBJ2-1, with 9 bases identical to TRBD2. V was clipped by 3 bases and J by 5 bases; unmatched bases: 5. The CDR3 runs to 15 residues. CDR3 region: CASSFLGGGDNEQFF. The CDR3 nucleotides read TGTGCCAGCAGTTTTTTGGGCGGGGGGGACAATGAGCAGTTCTTC.

This clonotype was observed a handful of times. This chain joins TRBV7-9 and TRBJ1-3; D not resolved. Trimming left V 10 bases short and J 0 bases short, with 16 bases between. Per germline, CDR1 SEHNR and CDR2 FQNEAQ (reference sequence). The CDR3 runs to 15 residues. In DNA, the CDR3 is TGTGCCACCCACCCGGAGGGCGGCTCTGGAAACACCATATATTTT. Encoded protein: CATHPEGGSGNTIYF.

This clonotype has more than one count but fewer than ten. The rearrangement joins TRBV6-2 or TRBV6-3 to TRBJ2-2; 12 bases are shared with TRBD2. The junction had 2 bases not matched to a gene; V was cut back by 2 bases and J by 1 base. CDR1 is MNHEY and CDR2 is SVGEGT in the germline V gene. This CDR3 spans 17 amino acids. The CDR3 region has the DNA TGTGCCAGCAGTTACATGGGACTAGCGGGGAACACCGGGGAGCTGTTTTTT. It specifies CASSYMGLAGNTGELFF.

This clonotype was observed a few times. The chain combines TRBV28 with TRBJ2-7, with 8 bases fitting TRBD1. The CDR3 totals 16 residues. CDR1 and CDR2 (germline): MDHEN, SYDVKM. Trimming at V came to 5 bases and at J to 0 bases, leaving 9 bases not matched to a gene. The CDR3 region is CASSKDRAGDSYEQYV. CDR3 sequence (DNA): TGTGCCAGCAGTAAGGACAGGGCCGGGGACTCCTACGAGCAGTACGTC.

The chain recombines TRBV5-1 with TRBJ2-1, with D possibly being TRBD1 (7 bases). The germline V gene has CDR1 SGHRS and CDR2 YFSETQ. The CDR3 is made up of 14 amino acids. V was trimmed by 4 bases and J by 5 bases, leaving 13 bases between them. CDR3 in amino acids: CASSMGRGDNEQFF. The CDR3 DNA is TGCGCCAGCAGCATGGGCAGGGGGGACAATGAGCAGTTCTTC.

V and J are TRBV6-2 or TRBV6-3 and TRBJ2-1; 7 nucleotides line up with TRBD1. This CDR3 comprises 15 residues. V was clipped by 6 bases and J by 7 bases; unmatched bases: 12. Germline assignment: CDR1 MNHEY and CDR2 SVGEGT. CDR3 protein: CASSSNRHRGNEQFF. The CDR3 DNA reads as TGTGCCAGCAGCTCGAATCGGCACAGGGGAAATGAGCAGTTCTTC.

V usage is TRBV3-1 and J usage is TRBJ2-3; tentative D call: TRBD1 (5 bases). V lost 0 bases and J 1 base, leaving 8 bases between the germline ends. The germline CDR1 and CDR2 sequences are LGHDT and YNNKEL (reference sequence). This CDR3 is 15 amino acids long. The CDR3 sequence is CASSQETGGTDTQYF. The CDR3 DNA sequence: TGTGCCAGCAGCCAAGAAACAGGTGGCACAGATACGCAGTATTTT.

In this sample, this clonotype turned up a few times. This chain connects TRBV20-1 to TRBJ2-7, with D hard to call. With 1 base removed from V and 3 bases from J, the gap between germline ends came to 10 bases. Germline V lookup: CDR1 DFQATT, CDR2 SNEGSKA (reference sequence). This CDR3 region has 13 residues. The CDR3 region is CSARAVADYEQYF. The CDR3 DNA sequence: TGCAGTGCTAGAGCCGTGGCAGACTACGAGCAGTACTTC.

This clonotype was observed a handful of times. The chain carries TRBV4-1 and TRBJ1-2; TRBD1 is a possible D gene (6 bases). There are 14 residues in the CDR3. Deletions cut 6 bases from V and 4 bases from J, with 15 bases between. CDR1 MGHRA and CDR2 YSYEKL come from the germline V gene. The CDR3 coding sequence is TGCGCCAGCAGGTTATCGGACAGTTCCTATGGCTACACCTTC. This translates into CASRLSDSSYGYTF.

This clonotype was picked up a small number of times. The genes are TRBV5-5 and TRBJ2-4; maybe TRBD2 (6 bases). The CDR3 runs 14 residues. Trimming shortened V by 0 bases and J by 6 bases, and 10 bases separated the two germline ends. From germline, CDR1 is SGHKS and CDR2 YYEKEE (reference sequence). The CDR3, as DNA: TGTGCCAGCAGCTTGGGTCAGGGAGGAAACATTCAGTACTTC. It codes for CASSLGQGGNIQYF.

This clonotype was seen a handful of times. The J gene is TRBJ1-1, the V gene TRBV7-2, with D possibly TRBD1 on 6 matching bases. CDR1 SGHTA and CDR2 FQGNSA come from the germline V gene. V lost 5 bases, J lost 4 bases, and 17 bases lay in between. The CDR3 has 15 amino acids. The CDR3 here is CASSPMAGHLTEAFF. In DNA form, the CDR3 reads TGTGCCAGCAGCCCAATGGCGGGACACCTCACTGAAGCTTTCTTT.

The chain uses TRBV11-2 and TRBJ2-7; 7 bases align to TRBD1. The CDR3 is made up of 15 amino acids. CDR1 is SGHAT and CDR2 is FQNNGV in the germline V gene. V trimming: 6 bases; J trimming: 6 bases; junction bases outside the gene matches: 14. The CDR3 sequence: CASRGITGDPAEQYF. CDR3 sequence (DNA): TGTGCCAGCAGGGGAATTACAGGGGATCCGGCCGAGCAGTACTTC. Drawing the rest from reference TRBV11-2 and TRBJ2-7, the complete variable domain is EAGVAQSPRYKIIEKRQSVAFWCNPISGHATLYWYQQILGQGPKLLIQFQNNGVVDDSQLPKDRFSAERLKGVDSTLKIQPAKLEDSAVYLCASRGITGDPAEQYFGPGTRLTVT.

This clonotype appeared a few times. V and J are TRBV7-9 and TRBJ2-1; TRBD2 agrees at 7 bases. Germline trimming cut 1 base from V and 4 bases from J; bases unmatched to any gene: 10. CDR1 and CDR2 from the germline V gene are SEHNR and FQNEAQ (reference sequence). The length of the CDR3 is 17 residues. CDR3 nucleotides: TGTGCCAGCAGCTTAGAGTTGCGCGGGGGACCTTACAATGAGCAGTTCTTC. Its protein is CASSLELRGGPYNEQFF.